The sequence of this TCR beta chain was determined in a study of blood T cell repertoires in COVID-19. Study information: The United States, Italy and Spain provided the acute and convalescent COVID-19 samples. From T cells, B-cell-depleted T cells, or PBMCs came the material, which was cDNA or gDNA.

Germline V gives CDR1 SGHAT, CDR2 FQNNGV. The CDR3 sequence is 12 residues long. V was pared by 2 bases and J by 6 bases, with 7 bases between. In the study's own analysis: Estimation of nucleated cell counts was performed using reference gene primer amplification. Sequencing was performed with immunoSEQ multiplex PCR; in TCRdb, only in-frame clones are kept and a portion is missing. That table supplies the V and J calls and clone size; D and trimming were determined from the DNA. The sample yields 120,000 to 150,000 clones, 65% to 85% seen once. The chain carries TRBV11-2 and TRBJ1-1, with a possible D match to TRBD1 (5 bases). The receptor comes from a woman in her 50s who had been exposed to COVID-19. The material sequenced was PBMCs or T cells enriched from blood (not recorded which). The CDR3 reads CASSLQGAEAFF. CDR3 DNA sequence: TGTGCCAGCAGCTTACAAGGGGCTGAAGCTTTCTTT.